This is a list of T cell receptor beta chains from one sample in a study of blood T cell repertoires in COVID-19. Repertoires were generated with immunoSEQ multiplex PCR, while TCRdb's copy carries only in-frame clones and drops some. Among roughly 150,000 clones listed, under 85% were seen once. Sequencing was carried out using PBMCs or T cells enriched from blood (not recorded which). These receptor sequences come from a woman aged 18-29 years who had been exposed to COVID-19. Each CDR3 is given with its conserved first and last residue. Fields, in order: V gene, J gene, D gene, clone size, CDR3 DNA, CDR3 protein. A D gene is named only where the DNA matches it firmly. Clone size is stated in some rows and not others, as once, few, many or a class when expanded.

>TRBV6-5|TRBJ1-5|-|-
TGTGCCAGCAGTTACGCCGGGATGGGCAATCAGCCCCAGCATTTT
CASSYAGMGNQPQHF
>TRBV7-8|TRBJ1-5|TRBD1|medium-sized
TGTGCCAGCAGCCGCGGACAGGGGAATCAGCCCCAGCATTTT
CASSRGQGNQPQHF
>TRBV6-5|TRBJ1-5|-|few
TGTGCCAGCAGTTACTCGGCACAGGGCCTTCAGCCCCAGCATTTT
CASSYSAQGLQPQHF
>TRBV6-5|TRBJ1-4|TRBD1|-
TGTGCCAGCAGAGGACAGGGCCTTACAGCAGGAAAACTGTTTTTT
CASRGQGLTAGKLFF
>TRBV30|TRBJ1-5|-|few
TGTGCCTGGAGTGAACAGCCTGATCAGCCCCAGCATTTT
CAWSEQPDQPQHF
>TRBV6-1|TRBJ1-2|TRBD1|-
TGTGCCAGCAGTGACCATCGGGACAGATTTTTCTACACCTTC
CASSDHRDRFFYTF
>TRBV6-5|TRBJ1-1|TRBD1|-
TGTGCCAGCAGCACAGGGGCCACTGAAGCTTTCTTT
CASSTGATEAFF
>TRBV28|TRBJ2-5|TRBD2|-
TGTGCCAGCTCCCCCCCGGCTAGCGGGAGGGCCTGGAGGGAGACCCAGTACTTC
CASSPPASGRAWRETQYF
>TRBV18|TRBJ2-1|TRBD2|-
TGTGCCAGCTCACCACCAGGACTAGGGGCGAATGAGCAGTTCTTC
CASSPPGLGANEQFF
>TRBV5-6|TRBJ1-2|-|once
TGTGCCAGCAGCCCAGACAGGAGCTATGGCTACACCTTC
CASSPDRSYGYTF
>TRBV4-1|TRBJ1-2|-|-
TGCGCCAGCAGCCAAGGAGGCAGGGGTGTCTATGGCTACACCTTC
CASSQGGRGVYGYTF
>TRBV20-1|TRBJ2-1|TRBD2|few
TGCAGTGCTAGTAGCGGGAGTGGAGATGAGCAGTTCTTC
CSASSGSGDEQFF
>TRBV4-2|TRBJ2-3|TRBD2|-
TGTGCCAGCAGCCAAGAAGAAGATAGCGGGAGTCGCACAGATACGCAGTATTTT
CASSQEEDSGSRTDTQYF
>TRBV12-3/TRBV12-4|TRBJ1-2|TRBD1|few
TGTGCCAGCAGCCCGACAGGGTATCATGGCTACACCTTC
CASSPTGYHGYTF
>TRBV29-1|TRBJ1-4|TRBD1|few
TGCAGCGTCGGGACGACAGGGGGGGATGAAAAACTGTTTTTT
CSVGTTGGDEKLFF
>TRBV5-5|TRBJ2-5|TRBD2|-
TGTGCCAGCAGCTGGGCCGGGACTAGCGGGGATGGGACCCAGTACTTC
CASSWAGTSGDGTQYF
>TRBV28|TRBJ2-7|TRBD1|-
TGTGCCAGCAGTTTTTGGACAGGGTCCTACGAGCAGTACTTC
CASSFWTGSYEQYF
>TRBV28|TRBJ1-5|-|-
TGTGCCAGCAGTTTTATGTCGGACTTCGGGCCCCAGCATTTT
CASSFMSDFGPQHF
>TRBV9|TRBJ1-3|TRBD1|-
TGTGCCAGCAGCCCCCATGGGACAGGGGGGCGAAACACCATATATTTT
CASSPHGTGGRNTIYF
>TRBV4-3|TRBJ1-1|TRBD1|-
TGCGCCAGCAGCCAAACCTACAGGGGGAGGAACACTGAAGCTTTCTTT
CASSQTYRGRNTEAFF
>TRBV19|TRBJ2-3|TRBD2|-
TGTGCCAGTAGGGAGGGCTCAGCGGGGTCCACAGATACGCAGTATTTT
CASREGSAGSTDTQYF
>TRBV4-1|TRBJ2-7|TRBD2|-
TGCGCCAGCAGCCCCTCAGGACTAGCGGCCTACGAGCAGTACTTC
CASSPSGLAAYEQYF
>TRBV28|TRBJ1-6|-|-
TGTGCCAGCAGTCCATATGGGGGGGAAGATAATTCACCCCTCCACTTT
CASSPYGGEDNSPLHF
>TRBV27|TRBJ1-5|TRBD1|-
TGTGCCAGCAGTTTCCGCGGACAGGATCAGCCCCAGCATTTT
CASSFRGQDQPQHF
>TRBV27|TRBJ1-2|-|-
TGTGCCAGCAGTAACTCCCCCCTTAATGGCTACACCTTC
CASSNSPLNGYTF
>TRBV3-1/TRBV3-2|TRBJ1-1|-|-
TGTGCCAGCAGCCTTGTCGCTGAAGCTTTCTTT
CASSLVAEAFF
>TRBV7-2|TRBJ1-1|TRBD1|-
TGTGCCAGCAGCCCCCGACAGGGGTTGGAAGCTTTCTTT
CASSPRQGLEAFF
>TRBV19|TRBJ2-7|TRBD1|-
TGTGCCAGTAGTATTAAGGGACAGGTTCACGAGCAGTACTTC
CASSIKGQVHEQYF